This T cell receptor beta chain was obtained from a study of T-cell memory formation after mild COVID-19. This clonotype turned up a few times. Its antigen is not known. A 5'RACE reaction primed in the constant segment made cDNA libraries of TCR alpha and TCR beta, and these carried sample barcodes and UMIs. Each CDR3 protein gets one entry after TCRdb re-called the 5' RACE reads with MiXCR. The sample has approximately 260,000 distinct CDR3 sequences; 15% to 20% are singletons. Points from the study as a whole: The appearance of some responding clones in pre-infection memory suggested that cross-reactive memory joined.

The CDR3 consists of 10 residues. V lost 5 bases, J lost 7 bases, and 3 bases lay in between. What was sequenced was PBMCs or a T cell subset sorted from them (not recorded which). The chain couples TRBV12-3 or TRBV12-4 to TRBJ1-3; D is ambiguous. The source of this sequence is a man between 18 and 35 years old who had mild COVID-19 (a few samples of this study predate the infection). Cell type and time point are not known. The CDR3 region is CASSHNTIYF. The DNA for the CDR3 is TGTGCCAGCAGTCACAACACCATATATTTT.